The T cell receptor (beta chain) described here comes from a study of cytomegalovirus exposure and HLA in healthy donors. The overall study: Of the donors genotyped, several hundred in all, 80% to 85% fell in the Caucasian-associated ancestry cluster.

Concerning this clone: Its antigen is unknown. One end of the junction fails to match germline, which may point to a read error.

This CDR3 spans 12 amino acids. The germline gives CDR1 SEHNR, CDR2 FQNEAQ (reference sequence). Vbeta (60) and Jbeta (13) primers were used in the PCR. Clones were read by immunoSEQ multiplex PCR, and TCRdb kept only the in-frame ones, dropping some. The table includes 150,000 to 200,000 clones, around 80% detected once. Findings and caveats of the study: Rare TCR sequences predominated, though certain public TCRs were found in many donors.

The chain combines TRBV7-9 with TRBJ2-7, with D tentatively TRBD2 (6 bases). Sequencing input: PBMCs. The clonotype comes from a man aged 35 to 55 in good health and CMV-seropositive. The CDR3 bases are TGTTCCAGCAGCTTAGGAGGGTACGAGCAGTACTTC. Encoded protein: CSSSLGGYEQYF.